The entry below gives a single TCR beta chain sequence along with its context. Its antigen is not identified. These data are taken from a study of cytomegalovirus exposure and HLA in healthy donors. Study-wide findings and caveats: It emerged from a later analysis that several of the most significant clusters appeared to be linked to common viral pathogens. Some public TCRs appeared in many individuals, while most sequences were rare.

Trimming cost V 4 bases and J 2 bases, with 15 bases left between them. The CDR3 is made up of 16 amino acids. CDR1 is SGHRS, CDR2 YFSETQ, per germline. Both 60 Vbeta primers and 13 Jbeta primers went into the PCR. The assay was immunoSEQ multiplex PCR, and TCRdb's table has in-frame clones only and misses some. The sample consists of over 85,000 clones, 79% of them appearing once. Donors sampled were nominally healthy, though unrecorded immune exposures were likely. The chain recombines TRBV5-1 with TRBJ2-2; D may be TRBD1 (6 bases). The TCR was taken from a woman aged 40 to 50 in good health and CMV-seronegative. Sequencing used PBMCs. CDR3 nucleotide sequence: TGCGCCAGCAGCCCTGGACAGCAGGGCAACACCGGGGAGCTGTTTTTT. Amino acids: CASSPGQQGNTGELFF.